This TCR beta chain was identified during a study of T cells in Graves' hyperthyroidism and ophthalmopathy. There were TCR beta CDR3 regions amplified from RNA transcripts. The study used the HTBI primer set for a first-round RT-PCR of the TCR CDR3. TCRdb called the multiplex PCR reads again in MiXCR, with one record for every CDR3 protein. The sample carries about half a million distinct CDR3 sequences, around a quarter recorded once. There are many counts of this clonotype. The CDR3 sequence is 14 residues long. With 4 bases removed from V and 6 bases from J, the gap between germline ends came to 13 bases. Germline CDR1 is MNHEY and CDR2 is SVGAGI.

The sequence was collected from a woman in her twenties or thirties with Graves' ophthalmopathy. The chain has TRBV6-5 and TRBJ1-3; D is uncertain. Sequenced material: blood. CDR3 protein: CASSWSRKVNTIYF. Written as DNA, the CDR3 is TGTGCCAGCAGTTGGAGCAGGAAAGTAAACACCATATATTTT.